This TCR beta chain was sequenced in a study of tumor and adjacent non-tumor tissue in lung cancer. Study overall: The patients, approximately nine men and 4 or 5 women, were roughly 30 to 85 with stage I to III disease. Study findings and constraints: In normal lung, the top 100 clones were significantly more dominant than in tumor. Tumor tissue had significantly higher TCR diversity than normal lung.

RNA was extracted from bulk tissue without any cell sorting. Chemotherapy-naive patients with new lung cancer underwent thoracic surgery in China, August–November 2014. Three rounds of nested PCR, following a modified ARM-PCR protocol, produced the TCRbeta library. TCRdb fed the multiplex PCR reads into MiXCR, producing one record per CDR3 protein. The sample contains around 66,000 distinct CDR3 sequences, 73% of which appear only once. About this clonotype: The antigen remains unidentified.

Source material: lung tumor tissue. This receptor was obtained from a man in his fifties or sixties with non-small cell lung cancer.

The CDR3 nucleotides are TGCAGTGTGTACCCCGGGACAGGCCATCAACCACAGCATTTT. Protein sequence: CSVYPGTGHQPQHF. This sequence joins TRBV20-1 and TRBJ1-5; 8 bases are shared with TRBD1. This CDR3 is 14 amino acids long. Trimming took 7 bases from V and 13 from J; bases not matched to a gene: 18. CDR1 and CDR2 (germline): DFQATT, SNEGSKA (reference sequence).